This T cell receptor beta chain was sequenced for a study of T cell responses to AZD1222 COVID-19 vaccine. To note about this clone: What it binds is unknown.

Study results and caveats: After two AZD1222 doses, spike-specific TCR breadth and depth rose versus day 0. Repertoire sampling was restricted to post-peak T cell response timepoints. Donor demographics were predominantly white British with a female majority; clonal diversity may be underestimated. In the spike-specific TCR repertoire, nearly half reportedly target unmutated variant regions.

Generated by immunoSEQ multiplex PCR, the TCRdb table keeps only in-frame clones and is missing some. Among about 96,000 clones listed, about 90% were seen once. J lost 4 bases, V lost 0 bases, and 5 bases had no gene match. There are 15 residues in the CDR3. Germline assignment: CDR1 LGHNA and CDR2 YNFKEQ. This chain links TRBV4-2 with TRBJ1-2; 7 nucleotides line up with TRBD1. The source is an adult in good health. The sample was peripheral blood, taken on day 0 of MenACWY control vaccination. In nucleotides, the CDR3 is TGTGCCAGCAGCCAAGAATCCCAGGGGGGCTATGGCTACACCTTC. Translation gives CASSQESQGGYGYTF.